Shown below are 6 T cell receptor beta chains from a single sample sequenced in a study of CD8 T cells in Susac syndrome. With random hexamers, 0.5 to 1 ug RNA was reverse transcribed. Each CDR3 protein is one row after TCRdb ran MiXCR on the immunoSEQ multiplex PCR reads. The data contain over 350,000 distinct CDR3 sequences, 75% to 90% of them seen just once; the ten biggest clones take up under 0.15%. The sequenced sample consisted of CD8+ T cells from PBMCs. The source is a human donor with multiple sclerosis.

This clonotype was seen a few times. The rearrangement joins TRBV6-2 or TRBV6-3 to TRBJ2-1; 8 bases align to TRBD2. The CDR3 is 16 amino acids. Unmatched junction bases numbered 7, after V lost 2 bases and J lost 4 bases. The germline V gene encodes CDR1 MNHEY and CDR2 SVGEGT. In DNA form, the CDR3 reads TGTGCCAGCAGTTACCCCGGGGGGGAGCCTTACAATGAGCAGTTCTTC. It translates to CASSYPGGEPYNEQFF.

The chain joins TRBV5-1 to TRBJ2-7; 12 bases are shared with TRBD2. The CDR3 totals 15 residues. Germline lookup yields CDR1 SGHRS and CDR2 YFSETQ. V shed 4 bases and J 3 bases; nucleotides not matched to a gene: 5. CDR3 residues: CASSPGLAGFYEQYF. The CDR3 coding sequence is TGCGCCAGCAGCCCCGGACTAGCGGGATTCTACGAGCAGTACTTC.

The chain couples TRBV27 to TRBJ1-5; D uncertain. The V end was cut by 5 bases, the J end by 0 bases, with 14 bases between. The CDR3 consists of 16 residues. CDR1 is MNHEY and CDR2 is SMNVEV in the germline V gene (reference sequence). This CDR3 is CASSPSTGISNQPQHF. The CDR3 coding sequence is TGTGCCAGCAGTCCATCGACCGGAATTAGCAATCAGCCCCAGCATTTT.

This sequence joins TRBV6-1 and TRBJ2-7; D gene ambiguous. The CDR3 runs to 13 residues. V lost 8 bases and J 3 bases, leaving 14 bases between the germline ends. Germline V gene lookup returns CDR1 MNHNS and CDR2 SASEGT. CDR3 sequence (DNA): TGTGCCAGCGGCGGAATCAACAGCTACGAGCAGTACTTC. This gives the protein CASGGINSYEQYF.

The table lists this clonotype with a few counts. The V call is TRBV4-1, the J call TRBJ1-1; D may be TRBD1 (5 bases). Germline values: CDR1 MGHRA, CDR2 YSYEKL. V lost 2 bases and J lost 1, with 17 bases in between. This CDR3 region has 17 residues. CDR3 sequence reads: CASSQNLEGTGNTEAFF. CDR3 DNA: TGCGCCAGCAGCCAAAACCTCGAGGGGACGGGGAACACTGAAGCTTTCTTT.

The chain is built from TRBV13 and TRBJ2-7, with TRBD2 matching over 8 bases. The CDR3 totals 15 residues. In germline, CDR1 is PRHDT, CDR2 FYEKMQ (reference sequence). Germline trimming cut 4 bases from V and 2 bases from J; bases unmatched to any gene: 7. The CDR3 loop reads CASSSWTSPTYEQYF. The CDR3 nucleotides read TGTGCCAGCAGCTCTTGGACTAGCCCAACCTACGAGCAGTACTTC.